These 30 T cell receptor beta chains share one sample of origin, sequenced in a study of blood T cell repertoires in COVID-19. Repertoires were generated with immunoSEQ multiplex PCR, while TCRdb's copy carries only in-frame clones and drops some. This table has some 45,000 clones, approximately 80% appearing once. Input material: peripheral blood. These receptors originate from a man in his 70s with acute or convalescent COVID-19.

The J gene is TRBJ1-5, the V gene TRBV7-2; 8 bases line up with TRBD1. In germline, CDR1 is SGHTA, CDR2 FQGNSA. This CDR3 has 17 amino acids. The V gene end was trimmed by 4 bases and the J gene end by 4 bases; junction bases not matched to a gene: 12. Written as DNA, the CDR3 is TGTGCCAGCAGCTCTGGACAGGGCGTTTTTTGGAATCAGCCCCAGCATTTT. Its translation: CASSSGQGVFWNQPQHF. The full variable domain, with the rest looked up from reference TRBV7-2 and TRBJ1-5, is GAGVSQSPSNKVTEKGKDVELRCDPISGHTALYWYRQSLGQGLEFLIYFQGNSAPDKSGLPSDRFSAERTGGSVSTLTIQRTQQEDSAVYLCASSSGQGVFWNQPQHFGDGTRLSIL.

This chain connects TRBV4-3 to TRBJ1-2; D might be TRBD1 (6 bases). The CDR3 loop spans 13 amino acids. From germline, CDR1 is LGHNA and CDR2 YSLEER. Trimming removed 0 bases from V and 8 bases from J, with 10 bases in between. The CDR3, as DNA: TGCGCCAGCAGCCAAGAGTGGGGGGGCGGCTACACCTTC. The encoded protein is CASSQEWGGGYTF.

This chain joins TRBV27 and TRBJ1-5; the D is unclear. Trimming stripped 3 bases from V and 4 bases from J, with 7 bases between. The CDR3 runs 13 residues. Per germline, CDR1 MNHEY and CDR2 SMNVEV (reference sequence). The CDR3 sequence is CASSFYRNQPQHF. The DNA of the CDR3 is TGTGCCAGCAGTTTTTACAGAAATCAGCCCCAGCATTTT.

This clone appeared a few times. The chain uses TRBV6-2 or TRBV6-3 and TRBJ1-5; TRBD1 aligns across 7 bases. This CDR3 has 17 amino acids. Losses at the gene ends were 2 bases for V and 4 bases for J; bases not matched to a gene: 11. The germline V gene has CDR1 MNHEY and CDR2 SVGEGT. Written as DNA, the CDR3 is TGTGCCAGCAGTTACCTAATCGAGGGGGCAGGTAATCAGCCCCAGCATTTT. It encodes CASSYLIEGAGNQPQHF.

The chain carries TRBV15 and TRBJ1-5; no clear D gene. This CDR3 comprises 14 residues. The germline V and J ends were trimmed by 5 bases and 7 bases, with 15 bases remaining between them. Germline V gene sequence: CDR1 LNHNV, CDR2 YYDKDF (reference sequence). The CDR3 protein is CATSSRRSGQPQHF. The DNA of the CDR3 is TGTGCCACCAGCTCGCGGAGAAGCGGACAGCCCCAGCATTTT.

This clone was seen only once. The rearrangement links TRBV7-3 to TRBJ1-1; D not certain. Per germline, CDR1 SGHTA and CDR2 FQGTGA. V dropped 5 bases and J dropped 1 base, with 8 bases sitting between them. The CDR3 consists of 13 residues. CDR3 sequence reads: CASSLGTNTEAFF. Here the CDR3 DNA reads TGTGCCAGCAGCCTCGGTACGAACACTGAAGCTTTCTTT.

The CDR3 DNA is TGTGCCAGCAGTTTTGGGACAGGGTTGACCGGGGAGCTGTTTTTT. Protein product: CASSFGTGLTGELFF. This rearrangement joins TRBV28 to TRBJ2-2; 9 bases map to TRBD1. CDR1 MDHEN and CDR2 SYDVKM come from the germline V gene. The V gene end was trimmed by 3 bases and the J gene end by 5 bases; junction bases not matched to a gene: 4. The CDR3 is 15 amino acids.

This clone was counted once. The chain joins TRBV27 to TRBJ2-3; 10 bases are a match to TRBD2. Germline V gives CDR1 MNHEY, CDR2 SMNVEV (reference sequence). The CDR3 has 15 residues. With V trimmed by 5 bases and J by 6 bases, 8 bases remained unmatched. The CDR3 loop reads CASSLGLAVTDTQYF. The CDR3 DNA follows: TGTGCCAGCAGTCTCGGACTAGCGGTGACCGATACGCAGTATTTT.

The V and J genes are TRBV4-1 and TRBJ2-7, with 7 nucleotides matching TRBD2. J gave up 9 bases and V 1 base, and 6 bases lay outside the gene matches. The CDR3 has 13 residues. CDR1 is MGHRA, CDR2 YSYEKL, per germline. The CDR3 bases are TGCGCCAGCAGCCAAGTGGCGAGGGAGGGGCAGTACTTC. It specifies CASSQVAREGQYF.

Regarding this clone: One end of the junction is discordant with germline, which a read error may explain. Other DNA sequences in the same sample also yield this CDR3. The chain employs TRBV7-2 and TRBJ2-3; a possible D gene is TRBD2 (5 bases). Germline-derived CDR1 and CDR2 are SGHTA and FQGNSA. The CDR3 loop spans 16 amino acids. The CDR3 DNA is TGTGCCAGCAGCTCGCCTCAACACCCTAGCACGGATACGCAGTATTTT. It is translated as CASSSPQHPSTDTQYF.

This chain uses TRBV4-3 with TRBJ2-2; D possibly corresponds to TRBD1 (6 bases). This CDR3 comprises 17 residues. Between the trimmed V and J ends, which lost 7 bases and 1 base, there was a span of 19 bases. In germline, CDR1 is LGHNA, CDR2 YSLEER. CDR3 in DNA: TGCGCCAGCAAGGAACAGGGAGTCGGTTTGAACACCGGGGAGCTGTTTTTT. The encoded protein is CASKEQGVGLNTGELFF.

This chain joins TRBV9 and TRBJ2-1; 7 bases map to TRBD2. Germline V lookup: CDR1 SGDLS, CDR2 YYNGEE. This CDR3 region has 19 residues. J lost 0 bases, V lost 5 bases, and 17 bases had no gene match. CDR3 nucleotides: TGTGCCAGCAGTCCAAACCCCGGGGCTAGCGGCAACTCCTACAATGAGCAGTTCTTC. This encodes CASSPNPGASGNSYNEQFF. The entire variable domain, with the rest obtained from reference TRBV9 and TRBJ2-1, is as follows: DSGVTQTPKHLITATGQRVTLRCSPRSGDLSVYWYQQSLDQGLQFLIQYYNGEERAKGNILERFSAQQFPDLHSELNLSSLELGDSALYFCASSPNPGASGNSYNEQFFGPGTRLTVL.

This clone has only a few counts. This chain uses TRBV7-9 with TRBJ1-5; 8 bases are shared with TRBD1. The V gene's germline CDR1 is SEHNR and CDR2 FQNEAQ (reference sequence). V lost 7 bases, J lost 5 bases, and 7 bases stayed unmatched. The CDR3 has 14 residues. CDR3 sequence (DNA): TGTGCCAGCACGATCGGACAGGGCGATCAGCCCCAGCATTTT. This sequence encodes CASTIGQGDQPQHF.

There are a few counts of this clone. The chain carries TRBV2 and TRBJ2-1; D gene ambiguous. The V and J ends lost 10 bases and 7 bases respectively, with 20 bases between them. From germline, CDR1 is SNHLY and CDR2 FYNNEI. CDR3 length: 14 amino acids. The CDR3 here is CANDFRSVRNEQFF. DNA of the CDR3: TGTGCCAACGACTTCCGGTCGGTTCGGAATGAGCAGTTCTTC. Full variable domain (remainder filled in from reference TRBV2 and TRBJ2-1): EPEVTQTPSHQVTQMGQEVILRCVPISNHLYFYWYRQILGQKVEFLVSFYNNEISEKSEIFDDQFSVERPDGSNFTLKIRSTKLEDSAMYFCANDFRSVRNEQFFGPGTRLTVL.

This chain joins TRBV9 and TRBJ2-5; 15 bases map to TRBD2. Trimming removed 3 bases from V and 2 bases from J; junction bases left unmatched: 8. The germline gives CDR1 SGDLS, CDR2 YYNGEE. There are 18 residues in the CDR3. The CDR3 DNA reads as TGTGCCAGCAGCGGAAACCCGGGACTAGCGGGGGGACAAGAGACCCAGTACTTC. Amino acids: CASSGNPGLAGGQETQYF.

V gene TRBV28 combines with J gene TRBJ1-5; D gene uncertain. Germline CDR1 is MDHEN and CDR2 is SYDVKM. V was clipped by 3 bases and J by 6 bases, with 3 bases between them. CDR3 length: 11 amino acids. The CDR3: CASSFRQPQHF. CDR3 in DNA: TGTGCCAGCAGTTTTCGTCAGCCCCAGCATTTT.

The rearrangement uses TRBV7-9 and TRBJ1-1; D ambiguous. CDR1 is SEHNR, CDR2 FQNEAQ, per germline (reference sequence). V lost 1 base to trimming and J lost 0 bases, with 9 bases between them. The CDR3 runs to 15 residues. The CDR3 is CASSLGGQLNTEAFF. As DNA, the CDR3 is TGTGCCAGCAGCTTAGGAGGTCAGCTGAACACTGAAGCTTTCTTT.

V gene TRBV11-2 combines with J gene TRBJ1-4, with 12 bases aligning to TRBD1. The germline CDR1 and CDR2 sequences are SGHAT and FQNNGV. J lost 11 bases, V lost 5 bases, and 9 bases had no gene match. The CDR3 covers 15 residues. The CDR3 sequence is CASSNIGTGGGKLFF. The CDR3 coding sequence is TGTGCCAGCAGCAACATCGGGACAGGGGGCGGGAAACTGTTTTTT.

The CDR3 nucleotides are TGTGCCAGCACCCCGGGGGGACAGGGGAACTATGGCTACACCTTC. Translated: CASTPGGQGNYGYTF. This rearrangement joins TRBV5-4 to TRBJ1-2, with 10 nucleotides matching TRBD1. The germline CDR1 and CDR2 sequences are SGHNT and YYREEE (reference sequence). The length of the CDR3 is 15 residues. The J segment lost 2 bases and the V segment lost 6 bases, leaving 7 bases of the junction unmatched.

V usage is TRBV2 and J usage is TRBJ1-1; possibly TRBD1 for D (6 bases). CDR3 length equals 15 residues. V lost 2 bases, J lost 3 bases, and 13 bases lay in between. Germline V lookup: CDR1 SNHLY, CDR2 FYNNEI. The CDR3 loop is CASSESRGGHTEAFF. DNA for the CDR3: TGTGCCAGCAGTGAATCCAGGGGTGGTCACACTGAAGCTTTCTTT.

The chain is built from TRBV9 and TRBJ1-3; the match to TRBD1 covers 9 bases. V was clipped by 7 bases and J by 0 bases; unmatched bases: 8. CDR3 size: 16 residues. CDR1 SGDLS and CDR2 YYNGEE come from the germline V gene. CDR3 sequence (DNA): TGTGCCAGCTCCCGGACAGGGGAGAGCTCTGGAAACACCATATATTTT. It is translated as CASSRTGESSGNTIYF. The variable domain in full, with the rest retrieved from reference TRBV9 and TRBJ1-3, is DSGVTQTPKHLITATGQRVTLRCSPRSGDLSVYWYQQSLDQGLQFLIQYYNGEERAKGNILERFSAQQFPDLHSELNLSSLELGDSALYFCASSRTGESSGNTIYFGEGSWLTVV.

This clone was picked up a small number of times. This chain links TRBV3-1 (or the pseudogene TRBV3-2) with TRBJ1-5; TRBD1 matches at 7 bases. Looked up from germline, CDR1 is LGHDT and CDR2 is YNNKEL (reference sequence). The CDR3 sequence is 18 residues long. Germline trimming cut 0 bases from V and 1 base from J; bases unmatched to any gene: 9. The DNA for the CDR3 is TGTGCCAGCAGCCAAGATCCCCCGGGACAGAGAAGCAATCAGCCCCAGCATTTT. This encodes CASSQDPPGQRSNQPQHF.

This clone was counted once. This chain joins TRBV2 and TRBJ1-1; no firm D call. Trimming left V 7 bases short and J 2 bases short, with 8 bases between. The CDR3 is 12 amino acids. Looked up from germline, CDR1 is SNHLY and CDR2 is FYNNEI. The CDR3 reads CASTKSNTEAFF. As DNA, the CDR3 is TGTGCCAGCACCAAATCCAACACTGAAGCTTTCTTT.

As concerns this clone: One end of the junction does not line up with germline, which may come from a read error. The chain uses TRBV7-8 and TRBJ2-2, with 11 nucleotides matching TRBD2. Germline CDR1 reads SGHVS; CDR2 reads FQNEAQ. The CDR3 is 16 residues long. The DNA for the CDR3 is TGTGCCAGCAGCCTAGCCACTAGCGGGGGCGGCCAGGAGCTGTTTTTT. Protein: CASSLATSGGGQELFF.

This chain links TRBV28 with TRBJ2-1, with 9 bases aligning to TRBD2. Germline CDR1 MDHEN, CDR2 SYDVKM. J lost 6 bases, V lost 5 bases, and 11 bases had no gene match. This CDR3 contains 16 residues. The CDR3 DNA sequence: TGTGCCAGCAGTGCCGCCGGGACTAGCTCCAGCAATGAGCAGTTCTTC. Protein sequence: CASSAAGTSSSNEQFF.

The V and J genes are TRBV4-2 and TRBJ1-3; TRBD1 aligns across 7 bases. Germline loops: CDR1 LGHNA, CDR2 YNFKEQ. With V trimmed by 2 bases and J by 2 bases, 3 bases remained unmatched. The CDR3 sequence is 15 residues long. DNA of the CDR3: TGTGCCAGCAGCCAATCAGGGGGAACTGGAAACACCATATATTTT. Encoded protein: CASSQSGGTGNTIYF.

CDR3 sequence (DNA): TGTGCCAGCAGCCAAGGCAACAGGGGGCAACCTAATTCACCCCTCCACTTT. This encodes CASSQGNRGQPNSPLHF. The chain has TRBV4-2 and TRBJ1-6; 9 nucleotides match TRBD1. After removal of 1 base from V and 6 bases from J, the junction contained 7 bases not matched to a gene. Germline V gene data show CDR1 as LGHNA and CDR2 as YNFKEQ. There are 17 residues in the CDR3.

The V call is TRBV11-2, the J call TRBJ1-1, with a possible D match to TRBD1 (6 bases). Germline CDR1 and CDR2: SGHAT and FQNNGV. V was shortened by 5 bases and J by 1 base, with 14 bases between the two germline ends. The CDR3 is made up of 15 amino acids. This CDR3 is CASSRSDRKNTEAFF. CDR3 sequence (DNA): TGTGCCAGCAGCCGTTCAGACAGGAAGAACACTGAAGCTTTCTTT.

The chain links TRBV12-3 or TRBV12-4 to TRBJ1-1; perhaps TRBD1 as D (6 bases). This CDR3 contains 13 residues. The V and J ends lost 4 bases and 3 bases respectively, with 9 bases between them. DNA of the CDR3: TGTGCCAGCAGTTACAGGGAACACACTGAAGCTTTCTTT. Translating it yields CASSYREHTEAFF.

This sequence joins TRBV7-3 and TRBJ2-7; TRBD1 matches at 9 bases. The CDR3 covers 13 residues. CDR1 SGHTA and CDR2 FQGTGA come from the germline V gene. V lost 2 bases and J lost 11; bases outside the gene matches: 7. CDR3 loop: CASSLGDREKKYF. The CDR3 DNA sequence: TGTGCCAGCAGCTTAGGGGACAGGGAAAAAAAGTACTTC.